A selection of T cell receptor beta chains follows, all from one sample in a study of T cells after yellow fever vaccination. A single record per CDR3 protein comes from TCRdb applying MiXCR to the 5' RACE reads. The data show fewer than 100,000 distinct CDR3 sequences, with roughly 5.2% seen just once and under 50% held by the top ten. Here the sequenced sample was CD8+ T cells sorted from PBMCs, taken 10 days after the yellow fever booster vaccination. These receptors were collected from a man between 18 and 29 years old who received the YFV17D yellow fever vaccine. CDR3s include the opening cysteine and the closing phenylalanine or tryptophan. D genes are given only for firm matches. Clone sizes are given selectively: once, few, many, or a class where the clone is expanded.

TRBJ2-3,few,TRBV7-4,TRBD2,CASSFGLEGTDTQYF,TGTGCCAGCAGCTTTGGACTAGAGGGAACAGATACGCAGTATTTT
TRBJ2-5,few,TRBV29-1,NA,CSVGKGGETQYF,TGCAGCGTTGGTAAAGGGGGAGAGACCCAGTACTTC
TRBJ1-1,few,TRBV10-2,NA,CASRDTGPLNTEAFF,TGCGCCAGCAGGGACACCGGACCTTTGAACACTGAAGCTTTCTTT
TRBJ2-1,few,TRBV6-5,TRBD1,CASSFSGTVNNEQFF,TGTGCCAGCAGTTTCTCCGGGACAGTAAACAATGAGCAGTTCTTC
TRBJ1-5,few,TRBV4-1,NA,CASSQVQGGNQPQHF,TGCGCCAGCAGCCAAGTACAGGGCGGCAATCAGCCCCAGCATTTT
TRBJ2-1,many,TRBV27,NA,CASSFYMGSSYNEQFF,TGTGCCAGCAGTTTTTATATGGGGAGCTCCTACAATGAGCAGTTCTTC
TRBJ1-6,NA,TRBV7-6,NA,CASSLGGNSPLHF,TGTGCCAGCAGCCTCGGCGGGAATTCACCCCTCCACTTT
TRBJ2-7,NA,TRBV12-3/TRBV12-4,TRBD1,CASSLAGTVHEQYF,TGTGCCAGCAGTTTAGCAGGGACAGTTCACGAGCAGTACTTC
TRBJ1-2,few,TRBV7-2,NA,CASSFWGPVSYGYTF,TGTGCCAGCAGCTTTTGGGGGCCGGTGAGCTATGGCTACACCTTC
TRBJ2-5,NA,TRBV12-3/TRBV12-4,NA,CASSSPGTLKTQYF,TGTGCCAGCAGCTCCCCGGGGACATTAAAGACCCAGTACTTC
TRBJ2-3,few,TRBV3-1,TRBD2,CASSPNRPVWGGRDTQYF,TGTGCCAGCAGCCCAAACCGACCCGTTTGGGGGGGGAGAGATACGCAGTATTTT
TRBJ2-7,NA,TRBV29-1,NA,CSVEEGGYEQYF,TGCAGCGTTGAAGAAGGAGGGTACGAGCAGTACTTC
TRBJ1-1,few,TRBV19,NA,CASSISEGRDTEAFF,TGTGCCAGTAGTATATCGGAGGGCCGGGATACTGAAGCTTTCTTT
TRBJ1-2,NA,TRBV6-5,NA,CASSYGLGNRANYGYTF,TGTGCCAGCAGTTACGGGCTCGGGAACAGGGCTAACTATGGCTACACCTTC
TRBJ2-1,few,TRBV4-1,NA,CASSQSGLLYNEQFF,TGCGCCAGCAGCCAATCGGGGCTCCTCTACAATGAGCAGTTCTTC
TRBJ2-3,many,TRBV29-1,TRBD1,CSVEVWGKGATDTQYF,TGCAGCGTTGAAGTCTGGGGGAAGGGGGCCACAGATACGCAGTATTTT
TRBJ1-1,few,TRBV7-3,TRBD1,CASSSWTGGPSDEAFF,TGTGCCAGCAGCTCATGGACAGGGGGCCCGTCTGATGAAGCTTTCTTT
TRBJ2-1,few,TRBV5-4,NA,CASSLYLNEQFF,TGTGCCAGCAGCTTGTACCTCAATGAGCAGTTCTTC
TRBJ2-1,many,TRBV29-1,TRBD2,CSGASGGEYNEQFF,TGCAGCGGAGCTAGCGGGGGGGAGTACAATGAGCAGTTCTTC
TRBJ1-2,many,TRBV7-8,TRBD1,CASSPGQGDGYTF,TGTGCCAGCAGCCCCGGACAGGGTGATGGCTACACCTTC
TRBJ2-1,many,TRBV3-1,TRBD2,CASSTLAGQYNEQFF,TGTGCCAGCAGCACTCTAGCGGGCCAATACAATGAGCAGTTCTTC
TRBJ1-5,few,TRBV6-1,NA,CASSLRAREGNQPQHF,TGTGCCAGCAGCCTCAGGGCCAGAGAGGGCAATCAGCCCCAGCATTTT
TRBJ2-3,few,TRBV19,NA,CASSGLDTQYF,TGTGCCAGTAGTGGGTTAGATACGCAGTATTTT
TRBJ2-5,NA,TRBV5-4,NA,CASRAGGRETQYF,TGTGCCAGCAGAGCGGGCGGTAGAGAGACCCAGTACTTC